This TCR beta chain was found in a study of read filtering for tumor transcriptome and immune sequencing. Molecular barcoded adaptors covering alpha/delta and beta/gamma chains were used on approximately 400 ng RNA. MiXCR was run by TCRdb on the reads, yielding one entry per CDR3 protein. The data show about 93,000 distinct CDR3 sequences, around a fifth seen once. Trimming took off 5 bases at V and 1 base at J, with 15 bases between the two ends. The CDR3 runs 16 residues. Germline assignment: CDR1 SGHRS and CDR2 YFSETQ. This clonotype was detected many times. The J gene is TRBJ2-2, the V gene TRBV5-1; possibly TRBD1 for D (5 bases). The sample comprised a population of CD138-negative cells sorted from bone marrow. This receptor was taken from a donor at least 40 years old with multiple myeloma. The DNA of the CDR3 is TGCGCCAGCAGTCAACAAACAGGCGGGAACACCGGGGAGCTGTTTTTT. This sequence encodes CASSQQTGGNTGELFF.